This T cell receptor (beta chain) appears in the sequencing data of a study of cytomegalovirus exposure and HLA in healthy donors. This clone was seen just once. Vbeta (60) and Jbeta (13) primers were used in the PCR. Using immunoSEQ multiplex PCR, the repertoire was profiled, and TCRdb retains in-frame clones only, with some absent. The sample consists of approximately 120,000 clones, under 85% of them appearing once. Sequencing used PBMCs. This receptor was taken from a woman between 50 and 59 years old in good health and CMV-seropositive.

The CDR3 DNA sequence: TGTGCCAGCAGCGGGACTAGCGGGAGTCGTGAGCAGTTCTTC. Translation: CASSGTSGSREQFF. The chain combines TRBV9 with TRBJ2-1; the match to TRBD2 covers 13 bases. The germline V gene has CDR1 SGDLS and CDR2 YYNGEE. This CDR3 contains 14 residues. With V trimmed by 3 bases and J by 9 bases, 3 bases remained unmatched.